The next 21 T cell receptor beta chains were all read from a single sample in a study of technical replicates of blood from a handful of donors. Clones were sequenced by immunoSEQ multiplex PCR, and TCRdb holds only the in-frame ones, with some missing. The data hold tens of thousands of clones, with under 98% observed a single time. The sample consisted of T cells isolated from PBMCs. These receptors originate from a human donor in good health.

This chain links TRBV4-2 with TRBJ2-1, with 11 bases fitting TRBD1. The ends lost 0 bases at V and 15 bases at J; junction bases unmatched: 7. Germline CDR1 reads LGHNA; CDR2 reads YNFKEQ. The CDR3 sequence is 14 residues long. As DNA, the CDR3 is TGTGCCAGCAGCCAAGAAGATTTGGACAGGGGGCCGTTCTTC. Translating it yields CASSQEDLDRGPFF.

The V gene is TRBV28, the J gene TRBJ1-1, with a possible D match to TRBD1 (5 bases). V was shortened by 7 bases and J by 2 bases, with 20 bases between the two germline ends. Germline CDR1 and CDR2: MDHEN and SYDVKM. The CDR3 runs 16 residues. The CDR3 sequence: CASKRGHLYTNTEAFF. As DNA, the CDR3 is TGTGCCAGCAAGAGAGGACACCTCTATACCAACACTGAAGCTTTCTTT.

This clone appeared a single time. V usage is TRBV13 and J usage is TRBJ2-5, with a possible D match to TRBD2 (5 bases). Germline lookup yields CDR1 PRHDT and CDR2 FYEKMQ (reference sequence). The CDR3 contains 15 residues. Deletions cut 5 bases from V and 5 bases from J, with 18 bases between. The CDR3: CASSPSMAGEETQYF. The CDR3, as DNA: TGTGCCAGCAGCCCATCGATGGCTGGGGAGGAGACCCAGTACTTC.

The J gene is TRBJ1-1, the V gene TRBV4-3; D call uncertain. The CDR3 covers 14 residues. Trimming left V 2 bases short and J 2 bases short, with 9 bases between. Germline V CDR1 and CDR2: LGHNA, YSLEER. The CDR3 DNA reads TGCGCCAGCAGCCAAATGCTAGGCAACACTGAAGCTTTCTTT. It encodes CASSQMLGNTEAFF.

The gene calls are TRBV2 and TRBJ1-4, with a weak D call TRBD1 (6 bases). Germline V gene sequence: CDR1 SNHLY, CDR2 FYNNEI. V was trimmed by 4 bases and J by 11 bases, leaving 11 bases between them. This CDR3 spans 12 amino acids. The CDR3 reads CASSGDKAKLFF. Here the CDR3 DNA reads TGTGCCAGCAGTGGGGACAAGGCCAAACTGTTTTTT.

The chain is built from TRBV18 and TRBJ1-1; D remains ambiguous. The CDR3 sequence is 15 residues long. The V end lost 0 bases, the J end lost 1 base, and 9 bases lay between the germline ends. CDR1 KGHSH and CDR2 LQKENI come from the germline V gene. The CDR3 region has the DNA TGTGCCAGCTCACCACCGTTGCCAGAGAACACTGAAGCTTTCTTT. It is translated as CASSPPLPENTEAFF.

The chain joins TRBV6-5 to TRBJ1-1, with D possibly TRBD1 on 6 matching bases. Between the trimmed V and J ends, which lost 4 bases and 1 base, there was a span of 10 bases. Germline V gene data show CDR1 as MNHEY and CDR2 as SVGAGI. The CDR3 has 14 amino acids. The CDR3 region is CASSFTGSNTEAFF. CDR3 nucleotides: TGTGCCAGCAGTTTCACAGGGTCGAACACTGAAGCTTTCTTT.

The gene calls are TRBV27 and TRBJ2-2; 9 bases agree with TRBD2. The V gene end was trimmed by 3 bases and the J gene end by 3 bases; junction bases not matched to a gene: 14. The germline V gene has CDR1 MNHEY and CDR2 SMNVEV (reference sequence). The CDR3 is made up of 19 amino acids. The DNA for the CDR3 is TGTGCCAGCAGTTTTGGGCCGTTTCTGCGGGAGGGGGACACCGGGGAGCTGTTTTTT. It encodes CASSFGPFLREGDTGELFF.

This clone was detected only once. This chain links TRBV7-7 with TRBJ2-7; 7 nucleotides match TRBD1. Per germline, CDR1 SSHAT and CDR2 FNYEAQ (reference sequence). The V gene end was trimmed by 4 bases and the J gene end by 5 bases; junction bases not matched to a gene: 5. The CDR3 extends over 13 amino acids. CDR3 amino acids: CASSSDRVNEQYF. The CDR3 bases are TGTGCCAGCAGCTCAGACAGGGTCAACGAGCAGTACTTC.

The chain links TRBV6-5 to TRBJ2-4, with TRBD1 as a possible D gene (5 bases). V gave up 6 bases and J gave up 7 bases, with 16 bases separating them. The germline V gene has CDR1 MNHEY and CDR2 SVGAGI. This CDR3 is built from 14 residues. In DNA, the CDR3 is TGTGCCAGCAGAACCAGGGAAAGAGGCAACATTCAGTACTTC. It encodes CASRTRERGNIQYF.

This rearrangement joins TRBV2 to TRBJ1-5, with 8 nucleotides matching TRBD1. CDR3 length: 15 residues. CDR1 is SNHLY and CDR2 is FYNNEI in the germline V gene. With 1 base clipped from V and 5 bases from J, the junction kept 4 bases outside the gene matches. CDR3 DNA sequence: TGTGCCAGCAGTGAAGACTGGACAGGGTATCAGCCCCAGCATTTT. It specifies CASSEDWTGYQPQHF.

This chain uses TRBV6-1 with TRBJ2-5, with 7 bases matching TRBD2. The CDR3 is 14 residues long. Germline V gives CDR1 MNHNS, CDR2 SASEGT. V shed 8 bases and J 1 base; nucleotides not matched to a gene: 7. In DNA, the CDR3 is TGTGCCAGCGGGGGAGGGGTCAGCCAAGAGACCCAGTACTTC. This codes for CASGGGVSQETQYF.

This chain links TRBV15 with TRBJ1-5; D perhaps matches TRBD1 (5 bases). Germline V lookup: CDR1 LNHNV, CDR2 YYDKDF (reference sequence). Trimming stripped 0 bases from V and 1 base from J, with 16 bases between. This CDR3 has 18 residues. This chain's CDR3 is CATSRERLGGESNQPQHF. The CDR3 DNA follows: TGTGCCACCAGCAGAGAGAGGCTGGGGGGTGAAAGCAATCAGCCCCAGCATTTT. The full variable domain, rest sourced from reference TRBV15 and TRBJ1-5, is DAMVIQNPRYQVTQFGKPVTLSCSQTLNHNVMYWYQQKSSQAPKLLFHYYDKDFNNEADTPDNFQSRRPNTSFCFLDIRSPGLGDTAMYLCATSRERLGGESNQPQHFGDGTRLSIL.

V and J are TRBV5-1 and TRBJ1-1; 8 bases line up with TRBD1. Per the germline V gene, CDR1 is SGHRS and CDR2 is YFSETQ. V lost 2 bases, J lost 4 bases, and 16 bases stayed unmatched. The CDR3 spans 18 residues. CDR3 nucleotides: TGCGCCAGCAGCTTTAGTAAATCAGGGGGCTCCCGGTCCACTGAAGCTTTCTTT. This codes for CASSFSKSGGSRSTEAFF.

This clone was picked up one time. The chain uses TRBV23-1 and TRBJ1-2; D gene uncertain. TRBV23-1 falls under the ORF class, with uncertain function. V was cut by 5 bases and J by 8 bases, with 9 bases left in between. The CDR3 contains 11 residues. The CDR3 DNA is TGCGCCAGCAGTATGAGAGGAGGCTACACCTTC. It encodes CASSMRGGYTF.

This chain uses TRBV12-2 with TRBJ2-1; the D segment call TRBD1 is taken from the table without a DNA check. TRBV12-2 is designated a pseudogene. This CDR3 region has 14 residues. This CDR3 reads CASHTDISYNEQFF. The CDR3 coding sequence is TGTGCAAGTCACACCGACATTTCCTACAATGAGCAGTTCTTC.

This clone occurred once. The chain joins TRBV29-1 to TRBJ1-2, with D maybe TRBD1 (5 bases). V was shortened by 4 bases and J by 2 bases, with 14 bases between the two germline ends. Germline V gene lookup returns CDR1 SQVTM and CDR2 ANQGSEA. The CDR3 runs to 14 residues. CDR3 DNA sequence: TGCAGCGTTGTGGACACGACCAGCAACTATGGCTACACCTTC. As protein: CSVVDTTSNYGYTF.

This clone has a single count. This chain links TRBV11-3 with TRBJ2-2; D possibly corresponds to TRBD1 (6 bases). V gave up 5 bases and J gave up 6 bases, with 10 bases separating them. CDR3 length: 13 residues. Germline V gene lookup returns CDR1 SGHNT and CDR2 YENEEA. CDR3 bases: TGTGCCAGCAGCAAACAGGGTTCCGGGGAGCTGTTTTTT. Residues: CASSKQGSGELFF.

The rearrangement joins TRBV4-3 to TRBJ2-6; 10 bases align to TRBD1. In germline, CDR1 is LGHNA, CDR2 YSLEER. The CDR3 length is 17 residues. The junction had 6 bases not matched to a gene; V was cut back by 5 bases and J by 2 bases. The CDR3, as DNA: TGCGCCAGCAGCTCCGGGACAGGGGCCCCTGGGGCCAACGTCCTGACTTTC. It encodes CASSSGTGAPGANVLTF.

The chain couples TRBV5-1 to TRBJ2-2; TRBD2 aligns across 9 bases. V shed 2 bases, J shed 5 bases, and the junction held 4 bases outside the gene matches. There are 15 residues in the CDR3. CDR1 and CDR2 (germline): SGHRS, YFSETQ. The CDR3 here is CASSFSSGRTGELFF. CDR3 bases: TGCGCCAGCAGCTTCAGTAGCGGGAGAACCGGGGAGCTGTTTTTT.

The rearrangement uses TRBV2 and TRBJ2-7; no definite D call. The germline V and J ends were trimmed by 7 bases and 2 bases, with 12 bases remaining between them. There are 13 residues in the CDR3. The germline V gene has CDR1 SNHLY and CDR2 FYNNEI. The CDR3 sequence is CASTFTLTYEQYF. CDR3 in DNA: TGTGCCAGCACCTTCACTCTTACCTACGAGCAGTACTTC.